This TCR beta chain stems from a study of blood T cell repertoires in COVID-19. Study context: Both acute and convalescent COVID-19 samples were obtained from the United States, Italy and Spain. T cells, B-cell-depleted T cells, or PBMCs provided the cDNA or gDNA that served as material.

The CDR3 runs 14 residues. The V end was cut by 0 bases, the J end by 0 bases, with 4 bases between. CDR1 and CDR2 (germline): SGHRS, YFSETQ. As handled by the study authors: Scientists estimated how many nucleated cells there were by amplifying reference gene primers. Repertoires were generated with immunoSEQ multiplex PCR, while TCRdb's copy carries only in-frame clones and drops some. V and J calls and clone size come straight from that table; D and trimming were deduced from the DNA. The data hold more than 200,000 clones, with around 88% observed a single time. Those who participated ranged in age from about 18 to 95 years and resided in roughly 26 US areas.

Input material: PBMCs or T cells enriched from blood (not recorded which). This rearrangement joins TRBV5-1 to TRBJ1-3; D remains unclear. The receptor was isolated from a woman aged 25 to 45 who had recovered from COVID-19. CDR3 nucleotide sequence: TGCGCCAGCAGCTTGGATCTCTCTGGAAACACCATATATTTT. As protein: CASSLDLSGNTIYF.